The rows below give T cell receptor beta chains drawn from one sample of a study of T cells after yellow fever vaccination. One entry per CDR3 protein, called by TCRdb with MiXCR from the 5' RACE reads. The data hold 200,000 to 250,000 distinct CDR3 sequences, with approximately 3% observed a single time. Sequenced here: CD4+ T cells sorted from PBMCs, sampled 10 days after the yellow fever booster vaccination. The receptors originated from a man younger than 35 who received the YFV17D yellow fever vaccine. Each CDR3 is given with its conserved first and last residue. The order of the fields is D gene, clone size, V gene, J gene, CDR3 DNA, CDR3 protein. The D gene is left open where the match is weak. Where a row states a size, it is once, few, many or the class of an expanded clone; other rows omit it.

-	many	TRBV19	TRBJ2-2	TGTGCCAGTAGTATACTCGGGGTCACCGGGGAGCTGTTTTTT	CASSILGVTGELFF
-	-	TRBV6-6	TRBJ2-7	TGTGCCAGCAGAATACGGACGGTCTCCTACGAGCAGTACTTC	CASRIRTVSYEQYF
TRBD1	many	TRBV6-1	TRBJ2-3	TGTGCCAGCAGGGTCACAGGGGGCGGGGGAGATACGCAGTATTTT	CASRVTGGGGDTQYF
-	many	TRBV7-2	TRBJ2-7	TGTGCCAGCAGCTCCCAGGGGCCTAACGAGCAGTACTTC	CASSSQGPNEQYF
-	few	TRBV3-1	TRBJ2-4	TGTGCCAGCAGCCAAGGAGTGAACATTCAGTACTTC	CASSQGVNIQYF
-	few	TRBV12-3/TRBV12-4	TRBJ2-1	TGTGCCAGCAGTGCGGACCATAGCTCCTACAATGAGCAGTTCTTC	CASSADHSSYNEQFF
TRBD1	few	TRBV2	TRBJ2-3	TGTGCCAGCAGTGCAGGGGGCCCAGATACGCAGTATTTT	CASSAGGPDTQYF
-	-	TRBV4-2	TRBJ2-3	TGTGCCAGCAGCCAGAAAAAGGGCAGCACAGATACGCAGTATTTT	CASSQKKGSTDTQYF
-	many	TRBV12-5	TRBJ2-4	TGTGCTAGTGGCCCCGGAAGGGACATTCAGTACTTC	CASGPGRDIQYF
-	-	TRBV7-9	TRBJ1-1	TGTGCCAGCAGCTTGCGGATTGACACTGAAGCTTTCTTT	CASSLRIDTEAFF
TRBD1	many	TRBV9	TRBJ2-5	TGTGCCAGCAGCGTTTACGCTGGGACAGGGCTTCAAGAGACCCAGTACTTC	CASSVYAGTGLQETQYF
-	many	TRBV9	TRBJ1-1	TGTGCCAGCAGCTTCGATTGGAACACTGAAGCTTTCTTT	CASSFDWNTEAFF
-	many	TRBV7-6	TRBJ2-5	TGTGCCAGCAGCTTAGTTAAAGGCCAAGAGACCCAGTACTTC	CASSLVKGQETQYF
TRBD1	many	TRBV30	TRBJ1-5	TGTGCCTGGAGTGTACGGGACAGCCAGCCCCAGCATTTT	CAWSVRDSQPQHF
-	many	TRBV11-2	TRBJ2-7	TGTGCCAGCAGCTTCAACAGTTTTTCCTACGAGCAGTACTTC	CASSFNSFSYEQYF
-	many	TRBV29-1	TRBJ1-1	TGCAGCGCAAGCAAGGGGGGGAGGAACACTGAAGCTTTCTTT	CSASKGGRNTEAFF
-	-	TRBV4-1	TRBJ1-6	TGCGCCAGCGGTCTGGGGAGCTCCTATAATTCACCCCTCCACTTT	CASGLGSSYNSPLHF
-	few	TRBV19	TRBJ1-6	TGTGCCAGTAGTATAGGTGGAGCAAGTCGCCGGGCCGGATATAATTCACCCCTCCACTTT	CASSIGGASRRAGYNSPLHF
TRBD1	-	TRBV12-3/TRBV12-4	TRBJ1-5	TGTGCCAGCAGTCCCCGATACAGGGGCTTAATCCCCAATCAGCCCCAGCATTTT	CASSPRYRGLIPNQPQHF
-	many	TRBV5-1	TRBJ1-1	TGCGCCAGCAGCGTTATCTCCACAGCGAACACTGAAGCTTTCTTT	CASSVISTANTEAFF
TRBD1	many	TRBV2	TRBJ1-6	TGTGCCAGCAGTGGGACAGGGGGCAGTAATTCACCCCTCCACTTT	CASSGTGGSNSPLHF
-	many	TRBV27	TRBJ1-4	TGTGCCAGCAGTTTATCCCCTCCGGGTAGGGTTAATGAAAAACTGTTTTTT	CASSLSPPGRVNEKLFF
TRBD2	few	TRBV4-2	TRBJ2-2	TGTGCCAGCAGCCAGAGGGTTGTGGGGGGGGCGAACACCGGGGAGCTGTTTTTT	CASSQRVVGGANTGELFF
-	many	TRBV4-3	TRBJ2-1	TGCGCCAACAGCCAAGGACCAGGGTTGGATACCCGAGCACCCCACAATGAGCAGTTCTTC	CANSQGPGLDTRAPHNEQFF
TRBD1	-	TRBV29-1	TRBJ2-7	TGCAGCGTCTTATGGGACAGAACCTACGAGCAGTACTTC	CSVLWDRTYEQYF
TRBD1	many	TRBV5-1	TRBJ2-7	TGCGCCAGCGCCCGCTCCGGGACAGGGGAGTACGAGCAGTACTTC	CASARSGTGEYEQYF
-	-	TRBV5-1	TRBJ1-1	TGCGCCAGCAGCTTGACAGAATTGAACACTGAAGCTTTCTTT	CASSLTELNTEAFF
-	-	TRBV28	TRBJ2-3	TGTGCCAGCAGGTGGTCACCAAGGGATACGCAGTATTTT	CASRWSPRDTQYF
-	many	TRBV18	TRBJ1-1	TGTGCCAGCTCACTCCTCGCCGGGGGCCCATGGAACACTGAAGCTTTCTTT	CASSLLAGGPWNTEAFF
TRBD2	many	TRBV4-2	TRBJ2-2	TGTGCCAGCAGCCAAGATCTGTGGCTAGCGGGAAACACCGGGGAGCTGTTTTTT	CASSQDLWLAGNTGELFF
-	many	TRBV12-3/TRBV12-4	TRBJ1-3	TGTGCCAGCAGGTGGCTCTCTGGAAACACCATATATTTT	CASRWLSGNTIYF
-	-	TRBV6-5	TRBJ2-1	TGTGCCACCCTGCGCGGGCTCTCCTACAATGAGCAGTTCTTC	CATLRGLSYNEQFF
-	few	TRBV5-1	TRBJ2-1	TGCGCCAGCAGTTCGGGGGCAGTCTACAATGAGCAGTTCTTC	CASSSGAVYNEQFF
-	many	TRBV15	TRBJ1-2	TGTGCCACCAGCAGGCCCTTAAATTACAGAGGAAATGGCTACACCTTC	CATSRPLNYRGNGYTF
TRBD1	few	TRBV14	TRBJ2-7	TGTGCCAGCAGCCAACGGACAGGGCTAGGGTCATACGAGCAGTACTTC	CASSQRTGLGSYEQYF
-	many	TRBV20-1	TRBJ1-5	TGCAGTGCTAGCCGGGACGGCAATCAGCCCCAGCATTTT	CSASRDGNQPQHF
-	many	TRBV5-1	TRBJ2-5	TGCGCCAGCAGCTTGGAAAAACAGGGTAGCCAAGAGACCCAGTACTTC	CASSLEKQGSQETQYF
-	many	TRBV12-3/TRBV12-4	TRBJ2-2	TGTGCCAGCACTGGGGATGCCGGGGAGCTGTTTTTT	CASTGDAGELFF
-	many	TRBV7-2	TRBJ2-7	TGTGCCAGCAGCTCTACGGGGCTAGCGCAATTCGAGCAGTACTTC	CASSSTGLAQFEQYF
TRBD1	few	TRBV5-6	TRBJ1-1	TGTGCCAGCAGCTTACAGGGGGCGTCGAACACTGAAGCTTTCTTT	CASSLQGASNTEAFF
-	-	TRBV28	TRBJ1-2	TGTGCCAGCAGTTTATATACGGTGACAATCTATGGCTACACCTTC	CASSLYTVTIYGYTF
TRBD2	many	TRBV25-1	TRBJ2-7	TGTGCCAGCAGTGTCGCGGGGGGGCCCTACGAGCAGTACTTC	CASSVAGGPYEQYF
-	-	TRBV6-2/TRBV6-3	TRBJ1-5	TGTGCCAGCAGTTACATAAGCAATCAGCCCCAGCATTTT	CASSYISNQPQHF
-	many	TRBV7-2	TRBJ1-5	TGTGCCAGCAGCTTAGACAGGGGCAATCAGCCCCAGCATTTT	CASSLDRGNQPQHF
TRBD1	few	TRBV5-1	TRBJ2-7	TGCGCCAGCAGGTGGGGAGGGACAGGGGGCTACGAGCAGTACTTC	CASRWGGTGGYEQYF
-	-	TRBV7-8	TRBJ2-5	TGTGCCAGCAGTTGGGCCCGCCATGAGACCCAGTACTTC	CASSWARHETQYF
-	many	TRBV20-1	TRBJ1-5	TGCAGTGCCACCCATAAAAATCAGCCTCAGCATTTT	CSATHKNQPQHF
-	many	TRBV24-1	TRBJ2-3	TGTGCCACCAGTGCGGGTGGAAGCACAGATACGCAGTATTTT	CATSAGGSTDTQYF
TRBD2	few	TRBV20-1	TRBJ2-4	TGCAGTGCTCCCCGTCAGTTGAGGCTAGCGGGGGCCGACGCCAAAAACATTCAGTACTTC	CSAPRQLRLAGADAKNIQYF
-	many	TRBV9	TRBJ2-7	TGTGCCAGCAGCGTAGTAATAACAGCACCCCCCTACGAGCAGTACTTC	CASSVVITAPPYEQYF
-	many	TRBV9	TRBJ2-3	TGTGCCAGCAGCCCCCAGCGGACCGCGCAGTATTTT	CASSPQRTAQYF
TRBD1	many	TRBV7-2	TRBJ1-2	TGTGCCAGCAGCGCGGGACAGGGTTATGGCTACACCTTC	CASSAGQGYGYTF